This T cell receptor (beta chain) was captured by sequencing in a study of regulatory T cells in long-lasting Graves disease. Study-level background: Newly diagnosed Graves' patients had taken antithyroid drugs under 3 months.

Arm-PCR of CDR3 regions with iRepertoire HTBI primers generated TCR beta libraries. MiXCR, run by TCRdb on the multiplex PCR reads, gives a single entry per CDR3 protein. The data show around 420,000 distinct CDR3 sequences, around a sixth seen once. Time point described: newly diagnosed GD, antithyroid drugs for less than 3 months. The authors made the TCR library using RNA they extracted from PBMCs. The clonotype originates from a female donor with Graves disease. The source material was peripheral blood mononuclear cells (PBMCs), sampled at new diagnosis, from a patient treated with antithyroid drugs.

The DNA of the CDR3 is TGCAGTGCTCACACAGGATCGTCCAGCAATCAGCCCCAGCATTTT. It codes for CSAHTGSSSNQPQHF. This chain links TRBV20-1 with TRBJ1-5, with a tentative D call TRBD1 (5 bases). Trimming took 5 bases from V and 1 from J, leaving 15 bases between them. CDR1 DFQATT and CDR2 SNEGSKA come from the germline V gene (reference sequence). The CDR3 length is 15 residues.